This section outlines one T cell receptor beta chain sequence together with its context. Antigen specificity is unknown. The data stem from a study of post-analysis software for immune sequencing data. Libraries were made from TCR beta cDNA, and they carried unique molecular identifiers. TCRdb itself ran the PCR reads through MiXCR, one entry per CDR3 protein. There are approximately 770,000 distinct CDR3 sequences in the sample; 46% occur only once, and around 4.7% lies in the top ten. CDR3 size: 14 residues. Overall study findings and caveats: Patients carried five TRBV segments more frequently than controls did, and TRBV5-6, TRBV5-1 and TRBV20-1 were among them.

This TCR was sampled from a girl aged 10 to 17 with multiple sclerosis. Sequencing used blood. This sequence joins TRBV12-3 or TRBV12-4 and TRBJ2-5; TRBD1 agrees at 9 bases. Matching the DNA end better, TRBJ2-7 makes the J call doubtful. CDR3 nucleotide sequence: TGTGCCAGCAGGACCGGGACAGGGCTTGGCGAGCAGTACTTC. Protein: CASRTGTGLGEQYF.